Below, one TCR beta chain is given with its context. These data belong to a study of T cells in Graves' hyperthyroidism and ophthalmopathy. Germline V gene data show CDR1 as ENHRY and CDR2 as SYGVKD. The germline V and J ends were trimmed by 3 bases and 0 bases, with 12 bases remaining between them. The CDR3 extends over 15 amino acids. It was RNA transcripts that yielded the amplified TCR beta CDR3 regions. First-round RT-PCR with HTBI primers amplified the TCR CDR3 region. Each CDR3 protein is one row after TCRdb ran MiXCR on the multiplex PCR reads. Among about 350,000 distinct CDR3 sequences listed, approximately 17% were seen once. Around 10 ml fresh peripheral blood yielded the PBMCs.

The sequencing input was blood. The chain links TRBV10-3 to TRBJ2-7, with D maybe TRBD2 (5 bases). The sequence came from a woman aged 25 to 45 with Graves' hyperthyroidism that later progressed to Graves' ophthalmopathy. The CDR3 DNA is TGTGCCATCAGTGATTCAGGTAGCGCCTCCTACGAGCAGTACGTC. Protein: CAISDSGSASYEQYV.